The rows below give T cell receptor beta chains drawn from one sample of a study of metastatic and nonmetastatic thyroid tumors. TCRdb reassembled clones from the PCR reads with MiXCR. The sample holds 20,000 to 25,000 clones, roughly 21% seen once. The sequenced sample was blood. These receptors originate from a female donor with papillary thyroid cancer or a benign thyroid nodule (not recorded which). Some clones in this sample may be carry-over from other donors' samples. CDR3s include the opening cysteine and the closing phenylalanine or tryptophan. A D gene is named only where the DNA matches it firmly. Size is stated for part of the rows, as once, few or many counts, or as a class when the clone is expanded.

j_gene: TRBJ2-1
d_gene: NA
abundance: many
v_gene: TRBV7-2
CDR3nt: TGTGCCAGCAGCTTAGGCGGGTCCTACAATGAGCAGTTCTTC
CDR3aa: CASSLGGSYNEQFF

j_gene: TRBJ2-3
d_gene: NA
abundance: many
v_gene: TRBV5-1
CDR3nt: TGCGCCAGCAGTTATTCCACAGATACGCAGTATTTT
CDR3aa: CASSYSTDTQYF

j_gene: TRBJ2-4
d_gene: NA
abundance: many
v_gene: TRBV18
CDR3nt: TGTGCCAGCTCACCATCAGGGGTGCACATTCAGTACTTC
CDR3aa: CASSPSGVHIQYF

j_gene: TRBJ2-1
d_gene: NA
abundance: NA
v_gene: TRBV7-2
CDR3nt: TGTGCCAGCAGCTTAGCGAAAGCGAATGAGCAGTTCTTC
CDR3aa: CASSLAKANEQFF

j_gene: TRBJ2-3
d_gene: TRBD1
abundance: medium-sized
v_gene: TRBV2
CDR3nt: TGTGCCAGCATTGACCGACAGGGGGGCACAGATACGCAGTATTTT
CDR3aa: CASIDRQGGTDTQYF

j_gene: TRBJ2-7
d_gene: TRBD1
abundance: NA
v_gene: TRBV7-8
CDR3nt: TGTGCCAGCAGCTTAGAGCTCAGGGGGCCCTACGAGCAGTACTTC
CDR3aa: CASSLELRGPYEQYF

j_gene: TRBJ2-1
d_gene: TRBD2
abundance: NA
v_gene: TRBV5-1
CDR3nt: TGCGCCAGCAGCCCCCCAGTGTGGGAGGGCACCTACAATGAGCAGTCCTTC
CDR3aa: CASSPPVWEGTYNEQSF

j_gene: TRBJ1-2
d_gene: TRBD1
abundance: NA
v_gene: TRBV3-1
CDR3nt: TGTGCCAGCAGCCCATGGGACAGGTATTATGGCTACACCTTC
CDR3aa: CASSPWDRYYGYTF

j_gene: TRBJ2-1
d_gene: TRBD2
abundance: many
v_gene: TRBV27
CDR3nt: TGTGCCAGCAGTTTTGGGGGGACTAGTTACAATGAGCAGTTCTTC
CDR3aa: CASSFGGTSYNEQFF

j_gene: TRBJ2-1
d_gene: NA
abundance: few
v_gene: TRBV19
CDR3nt: TGTGCCAGTAGTTTTCTCGGGAGTCACAATGAGCAGTTCTTC
CDR3aa: CASSFLGSHNEQFF

j_gene: TRBJ2-7
d_gene: NA
abundance: NA
v_gene: TRBV4-2
CDR3nt: TGTGCCAGCAGCCAAGAAGGGAGTATCCCTGATGGGGAGCAGTACTTC
CDR3aa: CASSQEGSIPDGEQYF

j_gene: TRBJ1-1
d_gene: TRBD1
abundance: many
v_gene: TRBV20-1
CDR3nt: TGCAGTGCTAGAGATGACAGGGTGGAAGCTTTCTTT
CDR3aa: CSARDDRVEAFF

j_gene: TRBJ2-1
d_gene: TRBD1
abundance: few
v_gene: TRBV11-2
CDR3nt: TGTGCCAGCAGCTCCTATGGGGGTTACAGGGGATATGAGCAGTTCTTC
CDR3aa: CASSSYGGYRGYEQFF

j_gene: TRBJ2-7
d_gene: TRBD1
abundance: few
v_gene: TRBV28
CDR3nt: TGTGCCAGCAGTTTAACAGGGGGCAACATTTTTCAGTACTTC
CDR3aa: CASSLTGGNIFQYF

j_gene: TRBJ2-3
d_gene: NA
abundance: NA
v_gene: TRBV11-2
CDR3nt: TGTGCCAGCAGCAACCAACCGTCGGGGGCAGATACGCAGTATTTT
CDR3aa: CASSNQPSGADTQYF

j_gene: TRBJ1-5
d_gene: NA
abundance: many
v_gene: TRBV20-1
CDR3nt: TGCAGTGCTAGACCAAGAATCAATCAGCCCCAGCATTTT
CDR3aa: CSARPRINQPQHF

j_gene: TRBJ2-7
d_gene: TRBD2
abundance: many
v_gene: TRBV7-3
CDR3nt: TGTGCCAGCAGCTTAGGGCGGGAGCGGAGCGAGCAGTACTTC
CDR3aa: CASSLGRERSEQYF

j_gene: TRBJ1-1
d_gene: NA
abundance: few
v_gene: TRBV2
CDR3nt: TGTGCCAGCAGCGAAGATGTGAACACTGAAGCTTTCTTT
CDR3aa: CASSEDVNTEAFF

j_gene: TRBJ2-1
d_gene: TRBD2
abundance: many
v_gene: TRBV14
CDR3nt: TGTGCCAGCAGCCAAGGTGCGGGAGGGCTCGGGGATGAGCAGTTCTTC
CDR3aa: CASSQGAGGLGDEQFF

j_gene: TRBJ2-5
d_gene: TRBD1
abundance: NA
v_gene: TRBV28
CDR3nt: TGTGCCAGCAGTGCAGGGGGCGAGGGAGAGACCCAGTACTTC
CDR3aa: CASSAGGEGETQYF

j_gene: TRBJ2-7
d_gene: TRBD2
abundance: many
v_gene: TRBV20-1
CDR3nt: TGCAGTGCCAAGTCCCCAGGCCGACTAGCGGGAGAAATCGGCGAGCAGTACTTC
CDR3aa: CSAKSPGRLAGEIGEQYF

j_gene: TRBJ1-4
d_gene: NA
abundance: NA
v_gene: TRBV5-5
CDR3nt: TGTGCCAGCAGCTTGCGGGCAGGGGATGAAAAACTGTTTTTT
CDR3aa: CASSLRAGDEKLFF

j_gene: TRBJ2-3
d_gene: NA
abundance: many
v_gene: TRBV29-1
CDR3nt: TGCAGCGTGAGGGGCAGAAAAGATACGCAGTATTTT
CDR3aa: CSVRGRKDTQYF

j_gene: TRBJ2-4
d_gene: TRBD2
abundance: many
v_gene: TRBV9
CDR3nt: TGTGCCAGCACCGCAAAGGGGACTAGCGGGAGTGGAAGGGCCAAAAACATTCAGTACTTC
CDR3aa: CASTAKGTSGSGRAKNIQYF

j_gene: TRBJ2-2
d_gene: TRBD2
abundance: many
v_gene: TRBV12-3/TRBV12-4
CDR3nt: TGTGCCAGCAGACGAGGGACTAAAAAAACCGGGGAGCTGTTTTTT
CDR3aa: CASRRGTKKTGELFF

j_gene: TRBJ2-2
d_gene: TRBD2
abundance: many
v_gene: TRBV30
CDR3nt: TGTGCCTGGAGTGTAACCCTACTCATCTTTAGCGGGAGTAGGGAGCTGTTTTTT
CDR3aa: CAWSVTLLIFSGSRELFF

j_gene: TRBJ1-1
d_gene: NA
abundance: many
v_gene: TRBV5-1
CDR3nt: TGCGCCAGCAGCTTGATGGCCAGGGCACGCACTGAAGCTTTCTTT
CDR3aa: CASSLMARARTEAFF

j_gene: TRBJ2-3
d_gene: NA
abundance: few
v_gene: TRBV6-2/TRBV6-3
CDR3nt: TGTGCCAGCAGTTCGGACACAGATACGCAGTATTTT
CDR3aa: CASSSDTDTQYF

j_gene: TRBJ2-7
d_gene: NA
abundance: NA
v_gene: TRBV9
CDR3nt: TGTGCCAGCAGCGTAGAGCCTTCGAGCTCCTACGAGCAGTACTTC
CDR3aa: CASSVEPSSSYEQYF

j_gene: TRBJ2-2
d_gene: TRBD2
abundance: medium-sized
v_gene: TRBV6-2/TRBV6-3
CDR3nt: TGTGCCAGCAGCCAGACTAGCGGGACCGGGGAGCTGTTTTTT
CDR3aa: CASSQTSGTGELFF

j_gene: TRBJ2-5
d_gene: TRBD2
abundance: many
v_gene: TRBV7-8
CDR3nt: TGTGCCAGTCACGTAACGGGACTAGCGGGGGAGAGAGAGACCCAGTACTTC
CDR3aa: CASHVTGLAGERETQYF

j_gene: TRBJ2-1
d_gene: NA
abundance: many
v_gene: TRBV9
CDR3nt: TGTGCCAGCAGCCCCCGAGGAAAGAATGAGCAGTTCTTC
CDR3aa: CASSPRGKNEQFF

j_gene: TRBJ2-4
d_gene: TRBD1
abundance: many
v_gene: TRBV20-1
CDR3nt: TGCAGTGCCAAAGACAGGGACATTCAGTACTTC
CDR3aa: CSAKDRDIQYF

j_gene: TRBJ1-2
d_gene: TRBD1
abundance: many
v_gene: TRBV11-2
CDR3nt: TGTGCCAGCAGCCCAACAGGGGGCGATGGCTACACCTTC
CDR3aa: CASSPTGGDGYTF

j_gene: TRBJ2-2
d_gene: NA
abundance: many
v_gene: TRBV9
CDR3nt: TGTGCCAGCAGCGTATCGTCCGGGGAGCTGTTTTTT
CDR3aa: CASSVSSGELFF